A selection of T cell receptor beta chains follows, all from one sample in a study of T cell responses to AZD1222 COVID-19 vaccine. Sequencing used immunoSEQ multiplex PCR; TCRdb keeps in-frame clones, though not all of them. The sample shows 130,000 or so clones, about nine tenths of them seen only once. The input for sequencing was peripheral blood, taken on day 0 of AZD1222 vaccination. The receptors originated from an adult in good health. Both conserved end residues are part of each CDR3. A D gene is named only where the DNA matches it firmly. Clone size is shown for a subset of rows, as once, few, many or a class of expanded clone.

j_call	clone_size	v_call	d_call	cdr3_length	cdr3_aa	cdr3_nt
TRBJ2-2	NA	TRBV7-3	TRBD1	17	CASSLDPGQENTGELFF	TGTGCCAGCAGCTTAGATCCCGGACAGGAGAACACCGGGGAGCTGTTTTTT
TRBJ2-3	NA	TRBV5-6	TRBD1	15	CASSSTGAQGDTQYF	TGTGCCAGCAGCTCGACAGGGGCGCAGGGAGATACGCAGTATTTT
TRBJ2-7	NA	TRBV7-2	NA	12	CASSLEDHEQYF	TGTGCCAGCAGCTTAGAAGACCACGAGCAGTACTTC
TRBJ2-7	NA	TRBV10-3	TRBD1	13	CAIRGGTGDEQYF	TGTGCCATCAGAGGGGGGACAGGAGACGAGCAGTACTTC
TRBJ1-2	NA	TRBV28	NA	13	CASSLAGTGGYTF	TGTGCCAGCAGTTTAGCAGGGACGGGTGGCTACACCTTC
TRBJ2-7	NA	TRBV7-8	NA	17	CASSLDVIGRGYSEQYF	TGTGCCAGCAGCTTAGATGTGATAGGCAGGGGATATAGCGAGCAGTACTTC
TRBJ2-7	NA	TRBV11-3	TRBD1	15	CASSLSGTGVDEQYF	TGTGCCAGCAGCTTAAGTGGGACAGGGGTCGACGAGCAGTACTTC
TRBJ2-1	NA	TRBV7-9	NA	15	CASSIPFGPYNEQFF	TGTGCCAGCAGCATACCTTTCGGCCCCTACAATGAGCAGTTCTTC
TRBJ2-3	NA	TRBV19	TRBD2	16	CASSIILGLSPDTQYF	TGTGCCAGTAGTATAATTTTGGGACTAAGCCCAGATACGCAGTATTTT
TRBJ1-5	NA	TRBV27	TRBD1	14	CASSRRGKFQPQHF	TGTGCCAGCAGCCGCAGGGGGAAGTTCCAGCCCCAGCATTTT
TRBJ1-2	NA	TRBV21-1	NA	16	CASSKSPGPRGYGYTF	TGTGCCAGCAGCAAAAGTCCCGGGCCCAGGGGCTATGGCTACACCTTC
TRBJ2-3	NA	TRBV5-1	NA	13	CASSRGNKDTQYF	TGCGCCAGCAGCCGGGGGAACAAAGATACGCAGTATTTT
TRBJ1-3	once	TRBV7-2	NA	18	CASSLSPNMGLGGNTIYF	TGTGCCAGCAGCTTATCCCCCAACATGGGCCTCGGGGGAAACACCATATATTTT
TRBJ1-2	NA	TRBV19	NA	14	CASSILQADYGYTF	TGTGCCAGTAGTATTTTACAGGCGGATTATGGCTACACCTTC
TRBJ1-6	NA	TRBV6-5	NA	12	CASGQMGSPLHF	TGTGCCAGTGGACAAATGGGGTCACCCCTCCACTTT
TRBJ2-2	NA	TRBV5-1	TRBD1	16	CASSLGSTGGVGELFF	TGCGCCAGCAGCTTGGGGTCCACAGGGGGAGTCGGGGAGCTGTTTTTT
TRBJ2-2	NA	TRBV4-1	NA	14	CASSQVENTGELFF	TGCGCCAGCAGCCAAGTTGAGAACACCGGGGAGCTGTTTTTT
TRBJ2-6	NA	TRBV18	NA	19	CASSPIRADGISGANVLTF	TGTGCCAGCTCACCGATTCGGGCCGACGGAATCTCTGGGGCCAACGTCCTGACTTTC
TRBJ1-2	NA	TRBV3-1/TRBV3-2	NA	16	CASSRALGAGGYGYTF	TGTGCCAGCAGCAGGGCGCTGGGGGCCGGCGGCTATGGCTACACCTTC
TRBJ1-5	NA	TRBV12-3/TRBV12-4	NA	12	CASSFDMGPQHF	TGTGCCAGCAGTTTCGACATGGGGCCCCAGCATTTT
TRBJ2-1	NA	TRBV9	NA	15	CASSSLGLTYNEQFF	TGTGCCAGCAGCTCCCTCGGGTTGACCTACAATGAGCAGTTCTTC
TRBJ1-1	NA	TRBV27	NA	13	CASSLSKNTEAFF	TGTGCCAGCAGTTTGTCAAAGAACACTGAAGCTTTCTTT
TRBJ1-1	few	TRBV7-6	NA	14	CASSLNQLNTEAFF	TGTGCCAGCAGCTTAAATCAACTAAACACTGAAGCTTTCTTT
TRBJ2-7	NA	TRBV30	NA	11	CAWSVGPEQYF	TGTGCCTGGAGTGTCGGGCCCGAGCAGTACTTC
TRBJ1-1	NA	TRBV11-1	NA	14	CASSFMSVNTEAFF	TGTGCCAGCAGCTTTATGTCGGTGAACACTGAAGCTTTCTTT
TRBJ2-1	NA	TRBV7-9	TRBD1	14	CASSWGQGVGEQFF	TGTGCCAGCAGCTGGGGACAGGGTGTTGGTGAGCAGTTCTTC
TRBJ2-3	once	TRBV6-5	NA	15	CASSYLGVSTDTQYF	TGTGCCAGCAGTTATTTGGGGGTTAGCACAGATACGCAGTATTTT
TRBJ1-1	NA	TRBV18	NA	12	CASSPLQGEAFF	TGTGCCAGCTCACCTCTCCAGGGGGAAGCTTTCTTT
TRBJ1-2	NA	TRBV7-9	TRBD1	18	CASSFNPYRQGPNYGYTF	TGTGCCAGCAGCTTTAACCCCTACCGACAGGGTCCTAACTATGGCTACACCTTC
TRBJ1-5	NA	TRBV5-1	NA	14	CASSLAGPGSSQHF	TGCGCCAGCAGCTTGGCAGGTCCTGGGAGCTCCCAGCATTTT
TRBJ1-1	NA	TRBV5-6	NA	12	CASSLAGSEAFF	TGTGCCAGCAGCTTAGCAGGCTCTGAAGCTTTCTTT
TRBJ2-3	NA	TRBV4-3	TRBD2	18	CASSQSSGGYLATDTQYF	TGCGCCAGCAGCCAGTCTAGCGGGGGGTACCTAGCCACAGATACGCAGTATTTT
TRBJ2-2	NA	TRBV6-4	TRBD2	19	CASSDTKRGLLRGTGELFF	TGTGCCAGCAGTGACACGAAGCGGGGCCTACTTAGGGGCACCGGGGAGCTGTTTTTT
TRBJ2-7	NA	TRBV29-1	NA	16	CSVEDLDRLSSYEQYF	TGCAGCGTTGAAGATCTTGACAGGTTAAGCTCCTACGAGCAGTACTTC
TRBJ1-3	NA	TRBV6-5	NA	14	CASSPTGLEGTIYF	TGTGCCAGCTCACCGACAGGCCTGGAGGGCACCATATATTTT
TRBJ2-1	NA	TRBV5-6	NA	16	CASSLRGRGNYNEQFF	TGTGCCAGCAGCTTGCGGGGGCGGGGGAACTACAATGAGCAGTTCTTC
TRBJ1-3	NA	TRBV13	NA	15	CASSLGRNSGNTIYF	TGTGCCAGCAGCTTAGGACGGAACTCTGGAAACACCATATATTTT
TRBJ1-1	few	TRBV18	TRBD1	15	CASSERGGPNTEAFF	TGTGCCAGCTCAGAGAGAGGGGGCCCGAACACTGAAGCTTTCTTT
TRBJ1-1	NA	TRBV19	TRBD1	15	CASSIGQGENTEAFF	TGTGCCAGTAGTATTGGGCAGGGGGAGAACACTGAAGCTTTCTTT
TRBJ1-5	NA	TRBV18	NA	13	CASSPSKDQPQHF	TGTGCCAGCTCACCATCTAAGGATCAGCCCCAGCATTTT
TRBJ2-7	NA	TRBV27	NA	13	CASSLTTGLEQYF	TGTGCCAGCAGTTTAACCACAGGATTAGAGCAGTACTTC
TRBJ1-4	NA	TRBV10-3	TRBD1	15	CAISPRTGNDEKLFF	TGTGCCATCAGTCCGAGGACAGGGAACGATGAAAAACTGTTTTTT
TRBJ2-1	NA	TRBV11-1	TRBD2	16	CASSFPSGGAKGEQFF	TGTGCCAGCAGCTTCCCTAGCGGGGGGGCCAAGGGTGAGCAGTTCTTC
TRBJ1-2	NA	TRBV11-2	NA	12	CASSLDSGGYTF	TGTGCCAGCAGCTTAGACTCGGGGGGCTACACCTTC
TRBJ2-5	NA	TRBV7-9	NA	11	CASTLQETQYF	TGTGCCAGCACCCTCCAAGAGACCCAGTACTTC